The 6 T cell receptor beta chains below all came from one sample that was sequenced in a study of graft-versus-host responses after intestinal transplantation. The data were produced by immunoSEQ multiplex PCR, yet TCRdb's version contains in-frame clones alone and is incomplete. The data hold 5,500 to 8,500 clones, with more than 30% observed a single time. This specimen was alloreactive CD4+ T cells from a mixed lymphocyte reaction culture, taken before transplantation. Sample subset: CFSE-low proliferating T cells sorted from approximately 6-day pre-transplant mixed lymphocyte reaction (GvH or HvG direction). All receptors come from a human patient who was an organ donor for intestinal transplantation.

This clone is categorized as medium-sized. The V and J genes are TRBV4-2 and TRBJ1-1, with 7 nucleotides matching TRBD1. Germline V gene data show CDR1 as LGHNA and CDR2 as YNFKEQ. CDR3 length: 15 residues. The V segment lost 4 bases and the J segment 2 bases; nucleotides outside the gene matches: 7. CDR3 DNA sequence: TGTGCCAGCAGCCCATCACAGGGGAAAAACACTGAAGCTTTCTTT. Residues: CASSPSQGKNTEAFF.

V usage is TRBV6-6 and J usage is TRBJ1-2; 9 positions match TRBD1. V was pared by 5 bases and J by 6 bases, with 1 base of the junction left unmatched. Germline loops: CDR1 MNHNY, CDR2 SVGAGI (reference sequence). CDR3 length: 12 amino acids. The chain's CDR3 is CASSRTGDGYTF. The CDR3 DNA is TGTGCCAGCAGTCGGACAGGGGATGGCTACACCTTC.

There are a few counts of this clone. The chain recombines TRBV25-1 with TRBJ1-4; 7 bases fit TRBD1. This CDR3 is built from 16 residues. V shed 4 bases and J 13 bases; nucleotides not matched to a gene: 18. The germline gives CDR1 MGHDK, CDR2 SYGVNS. This CDR3 is CASSAPGKRGRKGLFF. The CDR3 DNA sequence: TGTGCCAGCAGTGCCCCAGGGAAAAGGGGGCGAAAGGGACTGTTTTTT.

This rearrangement joins TRBV11-3 to TRBJ2-1, with TRBD1 identical over 9 bases. The CDR3 runs 16 residues. Germline CDR1 reads SGHNT; CDR2 reads YENEEA. V trimming: 1 base; J trimming: 6 bases; junction bases outside the gene matches: 7. CDR3 residues: CASSLGRTGVANEQFF. The CDR3 DNA sequence: TGTGCCAGCAGCTTAGGGCGGACAGGGGTAGCCAATGAGCAGTTCTTC.

The rearrangement joins TRBV11-3 to TRBJ2-1; no firm D call. Trimming pared 4 bases from V and 4 bases from J, leaving 5 bases between. This CDR3 region has 12 residues. Germline assignment: CDR1 SGHNT and CDR2 YENEEA. CDR3 nucleotide sequence: TGTGCCAGCAGCTCCGTGTACAATGAGCAGTTCTTC. Translated, it gives CASSSVYNEQFF.

This chain connects TRBV18 to TRBJ2-7; possible D gene TRBD2, 5 bases. Germline CDR1 reads KGHSH; CDR2 reads LQKENI. V was trimmed by 1 base and J by 1 base, leaving 14 bases between them. There are 16 residues in the CDR3. CDR3 in DNA: TGTGCCAGCTCACCACGAACTAGTTTCGGGTCCTACGAGCAGTACTTC. Translated: CASSPRTSFGSYEQYF.